The sample holds many counts of the clone carrying this TCR beta chain. Its antigen is not identified. The sample belongs to a study of T cells after yellow fever vaccination. Turning to the study itself: Any fraction with a low cell number was prepared using SMART-Seq v4 Ultra Low Input. Overall study results and limits: Among primary-vaccination clones, most reappeared after the booster, at just under 98% for CD4 and around 91% for CD8. There was a small share of clonotypes that showed up in both the CD4 and CD8 compartments.

A process of 5'RACE template switching, which added a universal primer site and UMIs, was used to make TCR cDNA. TCRdb reprocessed the 5' RACE reads via MiXCR and lists one record per CDR3 protein. The sample records just under 600,000 distinct CDR3 sequences, roughly 13% being singletons. Here the sequenced sample was PBMCs, taken on the day of the yellow fever booster vaccination. The TCR sequence derives from a man aged 30 to 45 who received the YFV17D yellow fever vaccine.

CDR3 in amino acids: CASSLVPSGSLSSYEQYF. Here the CDR3 DNA reads TGTGCCAGCAGCTTAGTCCCTAGCGGGAGCCTGAGCTCCTACGAGCAGTACTTC. This rearrangement joins TRBV11-3 to TRBJ2-7, with 10 bases fitting TRBD2. V was clipped by 1 base and J by 0 bases; unmatched bases: 9. The CDR3 runs to 18 residues. Germline V lookup: CDR1 SGHNT, CDR2 YENEEA. Using reference TRBV11-3 and TRBJ2-7 for the parts outside the CDR3, the full variable domain is EAGVVQSPRYKIIEKKQPVAFWCNPISGHNTLYWYLQNLGQGPELLIRYENEEAVDDSQLPKDRFSAERLKGVDSTLKIQPAELGDSAVYLCASSLVPSGSLSSYEQYFGPGTRLTVT.